This TCR beta chain was sequenced in a study of T cells in Graves' hyperthyroidism and ophthalmopathy. Findings and limits, study-wide: In the analysis, a 13 V-J model separated ophthalmopathy from stable hyperthyroidism.

This clonotype was seen at least ten times. Its matching antigen is unknown. V lost 2 bases to trimming and J lost 0 bases, with 10 bases between them. CDR1 SGHRS and CDR2 YFSETQ come from the germline V gene. The CDR3 runs to 15 residues. Regions amplified from RNA transcripts were the TCR beta CDR3 regions. The HTBI set primed first-round TCR CDR3 RT-PCR. TCRdb passed the multiplex PCR reads through MiXCR, listing each CDR3 protein once. The sample includes 400,000 to 450,000 distinct CDR3 sequences, roughly 14% of them seen just once. The chain joins TRBV5-1 to TRBJ2-3; D is perhaps TRBD1 or TRBD2 (5 bases each). Sequenced: blood. The TCR was taken from a man aged 18 to 29 with Graves' ophthalmopathy. CDR3 in amino acids: CASSFLGESTDTQYF. CDR3 DNA sequence: TGCGCCAGCAGCTTTTTAGGGGAGAGCACAGATACGCAGTATTTT.